Shown below are 18 T cell receptor beta chains from a single sample sequenced in a study of identical twins. TCRdb passed the 5' RACE reads through MiXCR, listing each CDR3 protein once. The sample yields approximately 230,000 distinct CDR3 sequences, over 12% seen once. Input material: memory (CD45RO+) T cells sorted from blood. These receptors were collected from a woman younger than 30 in good health.

The gene calls are TRBV2 and TRBJ1-1; the D gene is possibly TRBD1 (5 bases). CDR3 size: 12 residues. V was cut by 6 bases and J by 8 bases, with 13 bases left in between. In germline, CDR1 is SNHLY, CDR2 FYNNEI. The CDR3 DNA reads as TGTGCCAGCAGCACAGAGGGGTCCGAAGCTTTCTTT. Translated, it gives CASSTEGSEAFF.

This clonotype has only a few counts. V usage is TRBV6-5 and J usage is TRBJ1-5; no reliable D call. The CDR3 loop spans 15 amino acids. V was cut by 0 bases and J by 2 bases, with 8 bases left in between. The germline gives CDR1 MNHEY, CDR2 SVGAGI. CDR3 nucleotides: TGTGCCAGCAGTTACTCGTCCAGAGGCAATCAGCCCCAGCATTTT. Residues: CASSYSSRGNQPQHF.

This rearrangement joins TRBV20-1 to TRBJ2-6; D remains unclear. The V and J ends lost 2 bases and 11 bases respectively, with 16 bases between them. Germline V lookup: CDR1 DFQATT, CDR2 SNEGSKA (reference sequence). The CDR3 has 14 amino acids. For the CDR3, the DNA is TGCAGTGCTAGACCCCAGACTGGAATCGACGTCCTGACTTTC. Translating gives CSARPQTGIDVLTF.

This clonotype was counted only a few times. The chain recombines TRBV5-8 with TRBJ2-7, with a weak D call TRBD1 (6 bases). With 2 bases removed from V and 2 bases from J, the gap between germline ends came to 8 bases. CDR3 length equals 13 residues. Per the germline V gene, CDR1 is SGHTS and CDR2 is YDEGEE. CDR3 region: CASSFGTTYEQYF. DNA for the CDR3: TGTGCCAGCAGCTTCGGGACAACCTACGAGCAGTACTTC.

The V call is TRBV9, the J call TRBJ2-3; D may be TRBD1 or TRBD2 (5 bases each). The CDR3 runs 14 residues. V was clipped by 4 bases and J by 3 bases, with 12 bases between them. CDR1 and CDR2 from the germline V gene are SGDLS and YYNGEE. As DNA, the CDR3 is TGTGCCAGCAGCCGGGACGTTCTTACAGATACGCAGTATTTT. Amino acid sequence: CASSRDVLTDTQYF.

The gene calls are TRBV3-1 and TRBJ2-1; TRBD2 matches at 10 bases. The CDR3 totals 14 residues. Looked up from germline, CDR1 is LGHDT and CDR2 is YNNKEL (reference sequence). Trimming took 4 bases from V and 10 from J; bases not matched to a gene: 7. The CDR3 DNA reads as TGTGCCAGCAGCCGGGTAGCGGGAGGAGGCGAGCAGTTCTTC. Protein sequence: CASSRVAGGGEQFF.

This chain uses TRBV2 with TRBJ2-3, with 9 bases that match TRBD1. The CDR3 extends over 13 amino acids. Germline-derived CDR1 and CDR2 are SNHLY and FYNNEI. V lost 6 bases to trimming and J lost 5 bases; unmatched junction nucleotides: 3. The CDR3 region is CASSGDREDTQYF. The CDR3 coding sequence is TGTGCCAGCAGCGGGGACAGGGAAGATACGCAGTATTTT.

The table lists this clonotype with a few counts. The J gene is TRBJ2-3, the V gene TRBV6-1; TRBD2 might be the D (7 bases). The germline V gene has CDR1 MNHNS and CDR2 SASEGT. The V end lost 6 bases, the J end lost 1 base, and 14 bases lay between the germline ends. The CDR3 is 15 residues long. The CDR3 is CASRGQGGGTDTQYF. In DNA, the CDR3 is TGTGCCAGCAGGGGACAAGGGGGGGGCACAGATACGCAGTATTTT.

This clonotype showed up many times. V usage is TRBV12-3 or TRBV12-4 and J usage is TRBJ2-7, with D possibly matching TRBD1 (6 bases). The CDR3 contains 12 residues. Trimming cost V 6 bases and J 2 bases, with 8 bases left between them. This chain's CDR3 is CASRDRTYEQYF. CDR3 sequence (DNA): TGTGCCAGCAGGGACAGAACCTACGAGCAGTACTTC.

The chain carries TRBV20-1 and TRBJ1-2, with TRBD1 as a possible D gene (6 bases). The CDR3 length is 14 residues. CDR1 is DFQATT, CDR2 SNEGSKA, per germline (reference sequence). V was trimmed by 3 bases and J by 4 bases, leaving 15 bases between them. The CDR3 coding sequence is TGCAGTGCTAGTTCCAGGGGCACCATCTATGGCTACACCTTC. It specifies CSASSRGTIYGYTF.

This clonotype was counted between two and nine times. The V call is TRBV18, the J call TRBJ1-1, with D maybe TRBD1 (6 bases). The CDR3 totals 14 residues. From germline, CDR1 is KGHSH and CDR2 LQKENI. Deletions cut 1 base from V and 1 base from J, with 7 bases between. CDR3 sequence (DNA): TGTGCCAGCTCACCACTACAGGGGAACACTGAAGCTTTCTTT. Amino acids: CASSPLQGNTEAFF.

This clonotype was counted between two and nine times. The rearrangement uses TRBV4-2 and TRBJ2-1; no firm D call. V was cut by 2 bases and J by 2 bases, with 10 bases left in between. CDR3 length: 15 residues. Germline CDR1 is LGHNA and CDR2 is YNFKEQ. In nucleotides, the CDR3 is TGTGCCAGCAGCCAACCAGCTTCTACCTACAATGAGCAGTTCTTC. This codes for CASSQPASTYNEQFF.

The chain combines TRBV10-3 with TRBJ2-2, with D tentatively TRBD1 (6 bases). Germline loops: CDR1 ENHRY, CDR2 SYGVKD. The length of the CDR3 is 14 residues. V lost 3 bases and J 5 bases, leaving 10 bases between the germline ends. CDR3 amino acids: CAISDGTQTGELFF. CDR3 DNA sequence: TGTGCCATCAGTGACGGGACACAAACCGGGGAGCTGTTTTTT.

This clonotype was recorded a few times. The chain carries TRBV7-9 and TRBJ1-2; the D gene is possibly TRBD1 (5 bases). Trimming took off 8 bases at V and 7 bases at J, with 11 bases between the two ends. The CDR3 totals 11 residues. Germline V lookup: CDR1 SEHNR, CDR2 FQNEAQ (reference sequence). In DNA, the CDR3 is TGTGCCAGCTGGGGCGTTACTGGCTACACCTTC. This sequence encodes CASWGVTGYTF.

The J gene is TRBJ2-7, the V gene TRBV29-1, with no clear D. There are 11 residues in the CDR3. V lost 4 bases and J lost 3, with 7 bases in between. From germline, CDR1 is SQVTM and CDR2 ANQGSEA. The CDR3, as DNA: TGCAGCGTTGTTGTCGGCTACGAGCAGTACTTC. As protein: CSVVVGYEQYF.

This clonotype appeared many times. Its ends do not fully match the called genes, so a read error is possible. The rearrangement links TRBV7-7 to TRBJ2-3, with D unclear. The CDR3 runs 14 residues. Per the germline V gene, CDR1 is SSHAT and CDR2 is FNYEAQ (reference sequence). The CDR3 DNA is TGTGCTAGCAGCTTAGATCTGGGCGCAGATACGCAGTATTTT. Protein sequence: CASSLDLGADTQYF.

The rearrangement links TRBV6-5 to TRBJ1-2; possibly TRBD1 for D (5 bases). The CDR3 extends over 14 amino acids. The V gene's germline CDR1 is MNHEY and CDR2 SVGAGI. The germline V and J ends were trimmed by 0 bases and 5 bases, with 10 bases remaining between them. The CDR3 sequence: CASSYSYEGYGYTF. The CDR3 coding sequence is TGTGCCAGCAGTTACTCTTACGAGGGGTATGGCTACACCTTC.

The J gene is TRBJ1-2, the V gene TRBV5-6; no reliable D call. The length of the CDR3 is 12 residues. Germline CDR1 is SGHDT and CDR2 is YYEEEE. V lost 2 bases, J lost 3 bases, and 5 bases lay in between. CDR3: CASSFSDYGYTF. The CDR3 nucleotides are TGTGCCAGCAGCTTTTCAGACTATGGCTACACCTTC.